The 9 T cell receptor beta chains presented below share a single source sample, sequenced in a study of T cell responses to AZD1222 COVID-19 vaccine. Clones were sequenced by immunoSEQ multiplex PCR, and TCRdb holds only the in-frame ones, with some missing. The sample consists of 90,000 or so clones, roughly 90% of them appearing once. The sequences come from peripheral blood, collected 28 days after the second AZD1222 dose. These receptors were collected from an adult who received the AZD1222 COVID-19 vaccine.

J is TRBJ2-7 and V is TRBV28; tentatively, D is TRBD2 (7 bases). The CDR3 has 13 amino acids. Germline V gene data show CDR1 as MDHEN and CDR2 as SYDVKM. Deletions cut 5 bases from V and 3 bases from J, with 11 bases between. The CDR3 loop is CASSLGGDYEQYF. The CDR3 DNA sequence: TGTGCCAGCAGTCTAGGGGGGGACTACGAGCAGTACTTC.

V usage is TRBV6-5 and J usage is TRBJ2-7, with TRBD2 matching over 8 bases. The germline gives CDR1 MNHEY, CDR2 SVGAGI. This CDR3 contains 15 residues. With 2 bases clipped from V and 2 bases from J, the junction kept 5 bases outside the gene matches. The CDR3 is CASSYAGGQTYEQYF. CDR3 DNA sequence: TGTGCCAGCAGTTACGCGGGGGGCCAAACCTACGAGCAGTACTTC.

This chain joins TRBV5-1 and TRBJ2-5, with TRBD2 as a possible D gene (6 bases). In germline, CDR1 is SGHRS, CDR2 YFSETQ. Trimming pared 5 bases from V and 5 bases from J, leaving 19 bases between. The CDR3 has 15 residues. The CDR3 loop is CASSSTPGLWETQYF. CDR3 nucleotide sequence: TGCGCCAGCAGTTCTACACCGGGACTTTGGGAGACCCAGTACTTC.

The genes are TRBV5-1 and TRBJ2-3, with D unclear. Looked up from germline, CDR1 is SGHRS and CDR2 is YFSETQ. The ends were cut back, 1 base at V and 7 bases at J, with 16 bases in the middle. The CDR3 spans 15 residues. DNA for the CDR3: TGCGCCAGCAGCTTGAACCGGACGACGGTACATACGCAGTATTTT. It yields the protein CASSLNRTTVHTQYF.

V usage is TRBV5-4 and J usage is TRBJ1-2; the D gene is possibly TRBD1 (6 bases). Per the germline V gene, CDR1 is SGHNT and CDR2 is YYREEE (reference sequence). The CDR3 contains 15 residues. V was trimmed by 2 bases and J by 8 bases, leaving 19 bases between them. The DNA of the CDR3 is TGTGCCAGCAGCTTTCAATCCGGGACACTGGAGGGCTACACCTTC. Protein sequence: CASSFQSGTLEGYTF.

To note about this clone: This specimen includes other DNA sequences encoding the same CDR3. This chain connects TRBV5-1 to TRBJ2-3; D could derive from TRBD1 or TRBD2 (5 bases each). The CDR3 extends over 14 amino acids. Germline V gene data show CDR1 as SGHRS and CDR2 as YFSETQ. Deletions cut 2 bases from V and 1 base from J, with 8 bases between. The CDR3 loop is CASSFLGGTDTQYF. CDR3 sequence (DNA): TGCGCCAGCAGCTTTCTGGGGGGCACAGATACGCAGTATTTT.

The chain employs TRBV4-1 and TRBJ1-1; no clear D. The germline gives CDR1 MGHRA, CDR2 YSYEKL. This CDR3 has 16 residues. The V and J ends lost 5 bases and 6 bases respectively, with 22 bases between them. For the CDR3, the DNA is TGCGCCAGCAGCAAATCCCTCCTACTGACGGGGTCTGAAGCTTTCTTT. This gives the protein CASSKSLLLTGSEAFF.

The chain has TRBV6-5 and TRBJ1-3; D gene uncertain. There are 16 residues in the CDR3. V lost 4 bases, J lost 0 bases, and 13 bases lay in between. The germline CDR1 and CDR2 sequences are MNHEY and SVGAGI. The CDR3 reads CASSLVGPNSGNTIYF. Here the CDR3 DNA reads TGTGCCAGCAGTTTGGTCGGACCGAACTCTGGAAACACCATATATTTT.

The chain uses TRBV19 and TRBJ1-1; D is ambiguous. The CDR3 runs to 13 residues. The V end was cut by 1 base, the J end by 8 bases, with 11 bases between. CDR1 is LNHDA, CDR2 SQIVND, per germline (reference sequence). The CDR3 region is CASSIAGRLEAFF. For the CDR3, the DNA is TGTGCCAGTAGTATAGCGGGGAGGCTCGAAGCTTTCTTT.